This note documents a single TCR beta chain sequence. The method was immunoSEQ multiplex PCR; TCRdb's version includes in-frame clones alone and lacks a portion of them. The sample lists more than 10,000 clones; roughly 85% were seen once. This sample was included in a study of blood T cell repertoires in COVID-19. Overall study context: Some COVID-19 samples were acute and others convalescent; all came from the United States, Italy and Spain.

CDR3 length equals 18 residues. Per germline, CDR1 SEHNR and CDR2 FQNEAQ (reference sequence). V lost 5 bases and J lost 6; bases outside the gene matches: 16. The rearrangement joins TRBV7-9 to TRBJ2-1; 10 bases line up with TRBD2. The origin of this receptor is a human donor in a cohort sampled during active COVID-19. Sequencing was performed on peripheral blood. Written as DNA, the CDR3 is TGTGCCAGCAGCCCCATTGGGCTAGCGGGAGAAGGGATCAATGAGCAGTTCTTC. Translation: CASSPIGLAGEGINEQFF.